This is a list of T cell receptor beta chains from one sample in a study of blood T cells in healthy people across ages. TCRdb re-derived calls from the 5' RACE reads in MiXCR, one entry per CDR3 protein. The data contain roughly 1.5 million distinct CDR3 sequences, approximately 43% of them seen just once; the ten biggest clones take up just over 4%. Specimen: blood. These receptors came from a woman aged 18 to 35 in good health. Each CDR3 is given with its conserved first and last residue. The D gene is left open where the match is weak. The size of a clone is reported for some rows only, either as once, few or many, or as a class for expanded clones.

V gene	J gene	D gene	clone size	CDR3 DNA	CDR3 protein
TRBV6-1	TRBJ2-7	.	.	TGTGCCAGCAGCGCTTTCAACCACGAGCAGTACTTC	CASSAFNHEQYF
TRBV6-2/TRBV6-3	TRBJ2-2	TRBD2	few	TGTGCCAGCGGCGCCGGGACTAGCGACTACACCGGGGAGCTGTTTTTT	CASGAGTSDYTGELFF
TRBV6-2/TRBV6-3	TRBJ2-4	.	.	TGTGCCAGCAGTTACCCGTCGGGGAGTAAAAACATTCAGTACTTC	CASSYPSGSKNIQYF
TRBV20-1	TRBJ1-2	TRBD1	few	TGCAGTGCTAGGTCACCCGGGACAGATAACTATGGCTACACCTTC	CSARSPGTDNYGYTF
TRBV20-1	TRBJ2-7	.	.	TGCAGTGCTAAGAAGGACTTCTACGAGCAGTACTTC	CSAKKDFYEQYF
TRBV6-6	TRBJ1-1	.	.	TGTGCCAGCAGTTACTCAGATAAACAGGGAATGGCTTTCTTT	CASSYSDKQGMAFF
TRBV6-1	TRBJ1-2	.	many	TGTGCCAGCAGCTATGGACCTTCTAACTATGGCTACACCTTC	CASSYGPSNYGYTF
TRBV6-5	TRBJ1-2	TRBD1	.	TGTGCCAGCAGATCCACCGGGACAGACTATGGCTACACCTTC	CASRSTGTDYGYTF
TRBV27	TRBJ2-7	.	few	TGTGCCAGCAGTCCTGTGACCCCCAGCGAGCAGTACTTC	CASSPVTPSEQYF
TRBV4-1	TRBJ2-3	.	.	TGCGCCAGCAGGTCCCCCGGGACAACATCGAGAGCAGATACGCAGTATTTT	CASRSPGTTSRADTQYF
TRBV4-1	TRBJ1-1	.	few	TGCGCCAGCAGCCAAGCAACAGGGCGGTTTACTGAAGCTTTCTTT	CASSQATGRFTEAFF
TRBV29-1	TRBJ2-3	TRBD2	.	TGCATGGGACGGCGGGGAGGGAGGGCCACAGATACGCAGTATTTT	CMGRRGGRATDTQYF
TRBV6-5	TRBJ1-5	.	.	TGTGCCAGCAGTTACTCGTGGCAGGGCAATCAGCCCCAGCATTTT	CASSYSWQGNQPQHF
TRBV6-2/TRBV6-3	TRBJ1-2	TRBD1	once	TGTGCCAGCAGTTACACGTTAAAAGAGGGGGCAACTAACTATGGCTACACCTTC	CASSYTLKEGATNYGYTF
TRBV29-1	TRBJ1-2	.	.	TGCAGCGTTGGAGGGGCAGGCTACACCTTC	CSVGGAGYTF
TRBV14	TRBJ2-5	.	.	TGTGCCAGCAGCCAAATGGAGGCAGGGAGGAGGGGTGAGCAGTACTTC	CASSQMEAGRRGEQYF
TRBV4-1	TRBJ1-5	TRBD1	.	TGCGCCAGCAGCCAAGATAGAGGGGGCAGGAATCAGCCCCAGCATTTT	CASSQDRGGRNQPQHF
TRBV20-1	TRBJ2-1	.	.	TGCAGTGCTTCACCCGGCCTCAGGACGGGTCATGAGCAGTTCTTC	CSASPGLRTGHEQFF
TRBV10-3	TRBJ2-1	.	many	TGTGCCATCAGTGAGAAATACAATGAGCAGTTCTTC	CAISEKYNEQFF
TRBV4-1	TRBJ2-7	.	.	TGCGTCAGCAGCCAAGAAGGCGGCCTGTCCTACGAGCAGTACTTC	CVSSQEGGLSYEQYF
TRBV10-3	TRBJ2-3	TRBD2	.	TGTGCCATCAGCACTAGCGGTAGCACGGATACGCAGTATTTT	CAISTSGSTDTQYF
TRBV4-3	TRBJ2-3	.	.	TGCGCCAGCAGCCAAGATTCCTATAGCACAGATACGCAGTATTTT	CASSQDSYSTDTQYF
TRBV3-1	TRBJ2-5	.	.	TGTGCCAGCATTCAGGGGGGCACAGAGACCCAGTACTTC	CASIQGGTETQYF
TRBV7-9	TRBJ2-1	.	few	TGTGCCAGCAGCACCAATCAGGCAGTCTACAATGAGCAGTTCTTC	CASSTNQAVYNEQFF
TRBV9	TRBJ1-1	TRBD1	.	TGTGCCAGCAGCATTTCATCCGGGACAGGGGGTGAAGCTTTCTTT	CASSISSGTGGEAFF
TRBV18	TRBJ1-2	TRBD1	few	TGTGCCAGCTCACCACGACAGGGCCAAAACTATGGCTACACCTTC	CASSPRQGQNYGYTF
TRBV20-1	TRBJ1-4	.	.	TGCAGTGCTAGAGATGTGGCAGGGGTTAATGAAAAACTGTTTTTT	CSARDVAGVNEKLFF
TRBV12-3/TRBV12-4	TRBJ2-5	TRBD2	.	TGTGCCAGCAGCCTAGCGGGGGGGGATAAGAATGAGCAGTACTTC	CASSLAGGDKNEQYF
TRBV6-5	TRBJ2-3	TRBD2	many	TGCGCCAGCAGCCCCCGGGGGGGTAGCACAGATACGCAGTATTTT	CASSPRGGSTDTQYF
TRBV2	TRBJ2-1	TRBD2	once	TGTGCCAGCAGTGAGAGTAGCGGGGGGTGGTCCAATGAGCAGTTCTTC	CASSESSGGWSNEQFF
TRBV20-1	TRBJ2-7	.	.	TGCAGTGCTAGCAGAGACCGCTACGAGCAGTACTTC	CSASRDRYEQYF
TRBV6-5	TRBJ1-4	.	.	TGTGCCAGCAGTTCGAACACGGCAACTAATGGAAAACTGTTTTTT	CASSSNTATNGKLFF
TRBV5-1	TRBJ1-2	.	once	TGCGCCAGCAGCTTGGCCTACATTAGCAGCTACACCTTC	CASSLAYISSYTF
TRBV18	TRBJ1-2	TRBD1	.	TGTGCCAGCTCACCACTCCAGGGGGAGAGACACTATGGCTACACCTTC	CASSPLQGERHYGYTF